The source of this T cell receptor beta chain is a study of cytomegalovirus exposure and HLA in healthy donors (dated by TCRdb to about 2017). About the full investigation: According to an earlier analysis of a few hundred of the donors, about 179 million T cells yielded roughly 100 million unique TCR beta sequences and approximately 300 Gb of sequence data. Approximately 300 gigabases of sequencing data and 91 million or so unique TCR sequences made up an early release that covered around 640 HLA-typed donors. Of the roughly 420 genotyped donors, roughly 80% were placed in the genetic ancestry cluster associated with self-reported Caucasian donors. The study aimed to test whether signatures of past pathogen exposure could be identified by cataloging public T cell receptors. Using immunosequencing, the study profiled T cell repertoires from fewer than 850 subjects and related those repertoires to cytomegalovirus serostatus. Along with the approximately 670-subject first cohort, a separate validation cohort of around 120 different subjects was used. To predict cytomegalovirus infection status, the study brought together high-throughput TCR immunosequencing, statistical association of individual TCRs with disease status, and machine learning. A later analysis re-analyzed previously published TCR beta repertoires from hundreds of donors and added high-resolution HLA genotyping to study TCR occurrence patterns. Rather than drawing on any new phenotypic data, the later analysis identified candidate immune exposures from TCR beta sequences and the way those sequences occurred across donors. An earlier analysis of some 600 of the donors applied high-throughput TCR beta sequencing to assess whether each TCR beta V gene segment acted as functional or pseudogenic. Donor age, sex, ethnicity and CMV serostatus were compiled alongside the repertoire data. A later genetic analysis used genome-wide SNP genotypes for about 60% of the roughly 700 donors, treating that subset as a discovery cohort. Every discovery cohort repertoire had been produced on one sequencing platform. Both class I and class II loci were covered by HLA typing, at four-digit resolution. The number of donors typed differed by locus, with about 629-630 for A, B, C, DRB1 and DQB1, around 560 for DQA1, 606 for DPA1, and some 440 for DPB1. Because of strong linkage in the cohort, four or five DR-DQ haplotypes were treated as single units for association and clustering. Across about 370 genotyped donors of the cohort, an average of about 240,000 unique TCR beta nucleotide sequences per donor were sequenced, and roughly a sixth of those sequences were non-productive. Overall study results and their limits: Because some donors lacked HLA typing at each locus, the association tests relied only on the typed subset. Sequencing depth was assumed to be roughly uniform across donors in the presence/absence analyses, though that assumption may not hold. In a later analysis, HLA-associated TCR beta chains were found to be more clonally expanded and to have lower generation probabilities than equally common non-associated chains. According to a later genetic analysis, donors in an Asian-associated ancestry cluster had fewer N-insertions in productive TCRs than the approximately 610-donor mean. The study gave a list of under 200 TCR beta chains associated with cytomegalovirus. Broadly in line with IMGT annotations, most TCR beta V segments showed up in productive rearrangements about 87% or about 30% of the time in an earlier analysis of several hundred of the donors. A later analysis reported that several top co-occurrence clusters appeared linked to parvovirus B19, influenza, CMV and Epstein-Barr virus. In a later analysis, most CMV-associated TCR beta chains were found to appear HLA-restricted, with HLA associations seemingly driven largely by CMV exposure. At a false discovery rate of 0.05, a later analysis linked 15,000 to 20,000 TCR beta sequences to specific HLA alleles. The 87-base-pair reads could not distinguish some IMGT-functional V segments, including TRBV6-2 and TRBV6-3, so those segments were excluded. In a later analysis, TCR association rates were found to vary across HLA loci, with the most associated TCRs seen for DRB1 alleles and the fewest for HLA-C alleles. When HLA alleles, especially DR and DQ, strongly co-occurred, TCR associations were difficult to assign to individual alleles. A further reported finding was that TCR beta sequences accurately predicted the HLA-A and HLA-B alleles for most subjects in the first cohort. V-gene and J-gene trimming of TCR beta chains was associated with a missense DCLRE1C variant in a later genetic analysis, and the association was replicated in an independent cohort. Three of the identified cytomegalovirus-associated TCR beta chains were confirmed in vitro to be specific for cytomegalovirus antigens. Correlated functional status among segregating V segments might be attributable to linkage disequilibrium, but an unknown experimental factor could not be ruled out. For the cohort, immune exposure information was limited to CMV serostatus. This cohort had only TCR beta chains sequenced, and the lack of alpha or paired-chain data limited which features could be detected. The classifier was reported to diagnose cytomegalovirus status with high specificity and sensitivity in both the original and validation cohorts. Because counts were too low, some 17 rarely observed V segments, including chromosome 9 orphons, were excluded from the earlier analysis of under 650 of the donors. While some public TCRs were present in many individuals, most TCR sequences turned up only very rarely across donors. A cluster of highly shared sequence variants was judged likely to be a technical artifact of the sequencing pipeline. It was suggested by the authors that the approach could potentially be generalized to other disease states and immunological phenotypes.

Only one count was recorded for this clone. Its antigen is unknown. No qualities accompany the bases; no much larger clone lies one base away. V is shortened by 0 bases, J by 4 bases, and the region joining them spans 13 bases. CDR1 and CDR2, per the germline V gene, are SGHTA and FQGNSA. Inclusive of the bounding cysteine and phenylalanine, the CDR3 is 16 residues long. The retained sequence is limited to the CDR3, 48 bases, with the frame set at the first base. Library creation used the immunoSEQ multiplex PCR assay. A mixture of 60 forward primers for TCR Vbeta segments and 13 reverse primers for TCR Jbeta segments was used in the multiplex PCR. The CDR3 region of rearranged TCR beta genes was amplified from genomic DNA with a multiplex PCR assay. The Illumina HiSeq System was used to sequence the amplified TCR beta libraries as 87-base-pair reads. In the authors' own workflow: A later analysis counted about 76 million unique TCR beta chains across the 500 to 850 repertoires, and about 10 million of these chains were shared by at least two donors. Raw reads were error-corrected and collapsed into unique sequences by a nearest-neighbor algorithm in which closely related sequences were merged to remove PCR and sequencing errors. CDR3 sequences were aligned to IMGT reference sequences to assign V, D and J gene segments. For a sequence to be retained, a match of at least six nucleotides to both a V gene segment and a J gene segment was required. A rearrangement counted as productive if the CDR3 had no stop codons and remained in frame with V and J, and every other rearrangement counted as non-productive. CDR3 was defined according to IMGT convention as the region running from the second conserved V-encoded cysteine to the conserved J-encoded phenylalanine. Sequences without an unambiguous match to a single V gene segment were excluded from the earlier analysis of 450 to 750 of the donors. In an earlier analysis of more than 500 of the donors, a V segment was called functional when productive rearrangements were above 56.7%, and segregating when the standard deviation between donors exceeded 5%. To diagnose cytomegalovirus status from the catalog of TCR beta chain sequences, a statistical classification framework was built. In a later analysis, TCR nucleotide sequences were compared against IMGT/GENE-DB human TR gene sequences so that V and J genes could be assigned. Using the TCRdist pipeline, a later analysis assigned CDR3 sequences along with most-parsimonious VDJ recombination scenarios. In a later analysis, each TCR beta chain was defined by its CDR3 amino acid sequence together with its V-gene family, and reads lacking a unique V-gene family were excluded. To address suspected cross-contamination and a sequencing artifact, a later analysis removed 592 highly shared, low-generation-probability nucleotide sequences. A later analysis calculated a clonal expansion index for each public chain from normalized within-repertoire ranks of inferred template counts. Generation probabilities in a later analysis came from a VDJ recombination model fitted to out-of-frame rearrangements, and those results were checked against IGoR. A later analysis scored TCR-TCR, TCR-HLA and TCR-CMV co-occurrence with hypergeometric tests, applying a repertoire-size bias correction to TCR pairs. In a later analysis, false discovery rates were estimated by permuting HLA or CMV assignments 20 times. In a later analysis, co-occurring TCRs were grouped using DBSCAN, and TCRdist sequence similarity was added for clustering within HLA-allele-positive subsets. For co-occurrence clustering, repertoires with fewer than 30,000 or more than 120,000 public chains were excluded, along with five repertoires with anomalous nucleotide sharing. In its TCRdb copy, this immuneACCESS table keeps in-frame sequences only and misses some clones. Where compared with another copy, unresolved V genes explain less than half of these, and the others have no known cause. The V and J calls and clone size were taken over from that table, and D and trimming were inferred from the DNA. This sample lists about 190,000 clones; roughly 77% were detected once. The top ten constitute 3% to 4% of the sample.

The cohort consisted of hundreds of healthy bone marrow donors. All cohort members were sampled while nominally healthy, although unrecorded immune exposures were likely present. The donor was CMV seropositive and belonged to the group of 250 to 300 seropositive cohort members. Every donor gave a peripheral blood sample, and the peripheral blood mononuclear cells from that sample were used for TCR beta sequencing. The Qiagen DNeasy Blood Extraction Kit was used to extract genomic DNA from the blood cell samples. Recombination connected TRBV7-2 to TRBJ2-1; 5 matching bases give a weak D call of TRBD2. The material sequenced was PBMCs. The sequence came from a woman younger than 45 in good health and CMV-seropositive. CDR3 protein: CASSLALARGYNEQFF. The nucleotide sequence reads as follows: TGTGCCAGCAGCTTAGCGTTGGCTAGAGGGTACAATGAGCAGTTCTTC.